These 11 T cell receptor beta chains were all obtained from the same sample, sequenced in a study of shared clonotypes between healthy human individuals. Measured with immunoSEQ multiplex PCR; TCRdb has only the in-frame clones, and not every one. Of roughly 200,000 clones listed, approximately 60% are singletons. The sample consisted of memory CD4+ T cells sorted from blood. Subset described: CD45RA-negative fraction. The receptors originated from a man in his thirties or forties in good health.

The chain carries TRBV5-6 and TRBJ2-1, with unresolved D. Between the trimmed V and J ends, which lost 0 bases and 4 bases, there was a span of 14 bases. The CDR3 loop spans 16 amino acids. Germline values: CDR1 SGHDT, CDR2 YYEEEE. Here the CDR3 reads CASSLGGAGRYNEQFF. In DNA, the CDR3 is TGTGCCAGCAGCTTGGGTGGCGCTGGCCGGTACAATGAGCAGTTCTTC.

The chain has TRBV2 and TRBJ2-7; 9 positions agree with TRBD1. Germline assignment: CDR1 SNHLY and CDR2 FYNNEI. The CDR3 length is 14 residues. With V trimmed by 4 bases and J by 3 bases, 4 bases remained unmatched. The CDR3 reads CASSGQGVFYEQYF. DNA of the CDR3: TGTGCCAGCAGTGGACAGGGGGTGTTCTACGAGCAGTACTTC.

V usage is TRBV10-1 and J usage is TRBJ1-1; 7 bases are a match to TRBD1. CDR1 is WNHNN and CDR2 is SYGVQD in the germline V gene (reference sequence). V lost 3 bases and J lost 5; bases outside the gene matches: 6. The CDR3 consists of 14 residues. DNA of the CDR3: TGCGCCAGCAGTGATTCCAGGGGGAATACTGAAGCTTTCTTT. This codes for CASSDSRGNTEAFF.

V usage is TRBV2 and J usage is TRBJ2-2; 9 bases are a match to TRBD1. The CDR3 runs to 15 residues. The germline V gene has CDR1 SNHLY and CDR2 FYNNEI. The V gene end was trimmed by 6 bases and the J gene end by 6 bases; junction bases not matched to a gene: 8. CDR3 coding DNA: TGTGCCAGCAGGACAGGGGGGACAAGGTCCGGGGAGCTGTTTTTT. This sequence encodes CASRTGGTRSGELFF.

V is TRBV5-8 and J is TRBJ2-1, with a weak D call TRBD2 (5 bases). This CDR3 spans 15 amino acids. In germline, CDR1 is SGHTS, CDR2 YDEGEE. The V gene lost 6 bases and the J gene lost 6 bases, with 19 bases spanning the gap. The CDR3 sequence: CASTIGERATNEQFF. CDR3 nucleotide sequence: TGTGCCAGCACCATCGGGGAAAGGGCTACCAATGAGCAGTTCTTC.

This clone has just a few counts. The CDR3 here is CAWSVSPFQETQYF. The CDR3 DNA is TGTGCCTGGAGTGTATCGCCGTTCCAAGAGACCCAGTACTTC. The rearrangement uses TRBV30 and TRBJ2-5; D is unclear. The V gene's germline CDR1 is GTSNPN and CDR2 SVGIG (reference sequence). This CDR3 is 14 amino acids long. The V end was cut by 0 bases, the J end by 1 base, with 9 bases between.

The rearrangement uses TRBV27 and TRBJ2-1; D call uncertain. Germline lookup yields CDR1 MNHEY and CDR2 SMNVEV (reference sequence). V was clipped by 4 bases and J by 8 bases, with 6 bases between them. There are 11 residues in the CDR3. This CDR3 reads CASSSYDEQFF. CDR3 nucleotides: TGTGCCAGCAGTTCGTACGATGAGCAGTTCTTC.

The chain employs TRBV7-3 and TRBJ2-7; 10 bases align to TRBD2. The CDR3 totals 16 residues. Germline-derived CDR1 and CDR2 are SGHTA and FQGTGA. Trimming cost V 9 bases and J 0 bases; bases outside gene matches: 11. CDR3 coding DNA: TGTGCCAGTCTAATAGCGGGAGGTCGGGGCTCCTACGAGCAGTACTTC. This encodes CASLIAGGRGSYEQYF. The full variable domain, rest sourced from reference TRBV7-3 and TRBJ2-7, is GAGVSQTPSNKVTEKGKYVELRCDPISGHTALYWYRQSLGQGPEFLIYFQGTGAADDSGLPNDRFFAVRPEGSVSTLKIQRTERGDSAVYLCASLIAGGRGSYEQYFGPGTRLTVT.

This chain uses TRBV9 with TRBJ1-3; D unresolved. CDR3 length: 14 residues. The germline V gene encodes CDR1 SGDLS and CDR2 YYNGEE. The ends were cut back, 1 base at V and 1 base at J, with 6 bases in the middle. The CDR3 nucleotides are TGTGCCAGCAGCGTACTCGGTTCTGGAAACACCATATATTTT. Its protein product is CASSVLGSGNTIYF.

This clone was found a few times. V gene TRBV7-8 combines with J gene TRBJ2-1, with D uncertain. The CDR3 sequence is 10 residues long. V was pared by 5 bases and J by 7 bases, with 3 bases between. Germline V gene sequence: CDR1 SGHVS, CDR2 FQNEAQ. CDR3 amino acids: CASSRNEQFF. CDR3 bases: TGTGCCAGCAGCCGAAATGAGCAGTTCTTC.

The V gene is TRBV9, the J gene TRBJ1-3, with a tentative D call TRBD1 (5 bases). Trimming removed 3 bases from V and 0 bases from J, with 16 bases in between. Germline V gene sequence: CDR1 SGDLS, CDR2 YYNGEE. This CDR3 comprises 17 residues. The CDR3 nucleotides are TGTGCCAGCAGCGGAGCCCCAGGGTCCTTCTCTGGAAACACCATATATTTT. Its protein is CASSGAPGSFSGNTIYF. The variable domain in full, completed from reference TRBV9 and TRBJ1-3, reads DSGVTQTPKHLITATGQRVTLRCSPRSGDLSVYWYQQSLDQGLQFLIQYYNGEERAKGNILERFSAQQFPDLHSELNLSSLELGDSALYFCASSGAPGSFSGNTIYFGEGSWLTVV.